This T cell receptor beta chain comes out of a study of OX40 agonist ivuxolimab in advanced cancers. For context, the study as a whole: Ivuxolimab was an agonistic, fully human IgG2 monoclonal antibody directed against OX40 (CD134), a costimulatory receptor. Three dose-escalation patients achieved partial responses, one with hepatocellular carcinoma and two with cutaneous melanoma. Patients were allowed to have had prior anti-PD-1, anti-PD-L1 or anti-CTLA-4 therapy, and roughly 40% of the dose-escalation patients had previously received checkpoint inhibitors. Intravenous ivuxolimab was administered to patients every 2 weeks at six dose levels: 0.01, 0.1, 0.3, 1.5, 3 and 10 mg/kg. The paper reports the monotherapy dose-escalation portion (N of about 50 patients) of the phase I ivuxolimab trial. Among the roughly 50 dose-escalation patients, some 20 had hepatocellular carcinoma, about 15 melanoma, 9 renal cell carcinoma and 9 head and neck cancer. The dose-escalation cohort was around 84% male with a mean age of about 60 years, ranging from 23 to 79. Peripheral TCRbeta sequencing aimed to test whether ivuxolimab altered TCR sequence diversity and caused clonal T-cell expansion. The paper as a whole reports these results and caveats: After ivuxolimab, CD8+ T cells had more expanded clones than CD4+ T cells on average. In the 0.1-3.0 mg/kg groups, partial responders were among the patients with the lowest normalized peripheral clonal expansion, particularly in CD8+ T cells. Low levels of normalized T-cell clonal expansion were also shown by some nonresponding patients. At doses of 0.1 to 3.0 mg/kg, clonal expansion of both CD4+ and CD8+ blood T cells was observed from baseline to week 6. The antigen specificity of the peripheral T cells that underwent clonal expansion was not determined.

Turning to this clone: Its antigen is currently not known. Base qualities are not recorded, but no much larger clone differs from it by a single base.

The germline V gene encodes CDR1 SGHTA and CDR2 FQGTGA. Compared with germline, V lacks 4 bases and J lacks 7 bases; bases without a gene match: 9. The CDR3 runs 15 amino acids, cysteine and phenylalanine included. The only DNA kept is the CDR3, 45 bases in frame from the first base. The trial excluded patients who had a history of autoimmune disease or were on systemic immunosuppression. Peripheral blood for TCR sequencing was collected from all dose cohorts at baseline, on cycle 4 day 1, and on cycle 7 day 1. Samples came from an open-label, multicenter, first-in-human phase I dose-escalation trial of ivuxolimab. The trial enrolled adults with locally advanced or metastatic head and neck squamous cell, hepatocellular, melanoma or renal cell carcinoma. Before TCR sequencing, CD4+ T cells and CD8+ T cells were sorted from peripheral blood as separate populations. Genomic DNA was extracted from sorted cells for sequencing of the TCRbeta CDR3 region. The immunoSEQ Assay was used to sequence the TCRbeta CDR3 regions. In its TCRdb copy, this immuneACCESS table keeps in-frame sequences only and misses some clones. Where compared with another copy, unresolved V genes explain less than half of these, and the others have no known cause. The sample includes about 16,000 clones, with around 79% observed a single time. Of the sample, around an eighth is held by the ten largest clones.

The sequence derives from an adult with an advanced solid tumor such as melanoma, head and neck, liver or kidney cancer. The V and J genes are TRBV7-3 and TRBJ2-1, with TRBD2 matching 8 junction bases. The sequencing used CD4+ or CD8+ T cells sorted from blood, collected in a trial of the OX40 agonist ivuxolimab. CDR3 region: CASSSGGGPLNEQFF. At the DNA level, the sequence is TGTGCCAGCAGCTCGGGGGGGGGCCCCTTGAATGAGCAGTTCTTC.